Presented here are 25 T cell receptor beta chains from one specimen sequenced in a study of blood T cell repertoires in COVID-19 (TCRdb year 2020). The library was obtained by the immunoSEQ multiplex PCR assay. The table was pulled from immuneACCESS by TCRdb, which kept in-frame rearrangements only. Such tables lose some clones; where checked, under half of the loss comes from unresolved V genes, and the rest has no known cause. The sample yields some 150,000 clones; around 90% were counted once. Around 1.5% of the sample is taken by the ten largest. What was sequenced was peripheral blood. These receptors were obtained from a human donor in a cohort sampled during active COVID-19.

This chain links TRBV7-2 with TRBJ2-5, with a weak D call TRBD2 (6 bases). Germline CDR1 and CDR2: SGHTA and FQGNSA. This CDR3 has 17 residues. V gave up 5 bases and J gave up 4 bases, with 23 bases separating them. CDR3 amino acids: CASSPRNRNAGRETQYF. The CDR3 coding sequence is TGTGCCAGCAGCCCGAGAAACCGAAATGCGGGGCGAGAGACCCAGTACTTC.

This clone came up a few times. The V gene is TRBV7-3, the J gene TRBJ1-2, with 7 bases that match TRBD1. CDR1 SGHTA and CDR2 FQGTGA come from the germline V gene. Trimming removed 4 bases from V and 8 bases from J; junction bases left unmatched: 7. The CDR3 covers 13 residues. The CDR3 DNA reads TGTGCCAGCAGCTCGGTGACAGGGCAAGGCTACACCTTC. Protein: CASSSVTGQGYTF.

CDR3 in amino acids: CASSQVAGTGAYEQYF. Here the CDR3 DNA reads TGTGCCAGCAGCCAAGTTGCCGGGACAGGGGCCTACGAGCAGTACTTC. J is TRBJ2-7 and V is TRBV3-1 (or the pseudogene TRBV3-2); 10 bases line up with TRBD1. The CDR3 consists of 16 residues. Germline V gene sequence: CDR1 LGHDT, CDR2 YNNKEL (reference sequence). The V gene end was trimmed by 1 base and the J gene end by 2 bases; junction bases not matched to a gene: 5.

This clone was recorded once. The chain has TRBV3-1 (or the pseudogene TRBV3-2) and TRBJ1-5; D is perhaps TRBD1 (5 bases). Germline CDR1 is LGHDT and CDR2 is YNNKEL (reference sequence). V lost 0 bases and J 5 bases, leaving 8 bases between the germline ends. This CDR3 has 14 residues. CDR3 in DNA: TGTGCCAGCAGCCAAGACAGGGCACATCAGCCCCAGCATTTT. It translates to CASSQDRAHQPQHF.

This sequence joins TRBV15 and TRBJ2-1; D gene uncertain. V was pared by 1 base and J by 9 bases, with 10 bases between. The CDR3 runs to 13 residues. Germline V lookup: CDR1 LNHNV, CDR2 YYDKDF (reference sequence). The CDR3 coding sequence is TGTGCCACCAGCAGAGTGCGTGCGTTTGAGCAGTTCTTC. Protein product: CATSRVRAFEQFF.

The chain employs TRBV5-6 and TRBJ2-5, with TRBD2 matching 7 bases. The CDR3 covers 15 residues. Trimming at V came to 2 bases and at J to 0 bases, leaving 4 bases not matched to a gene. Germline V CDR1 and CDR2: SGHDT, YYEEEE. The CDR3 protein is CASSLWRGYQETQYF. CDR3 DNA sequence: TGTGCCAGCAGCTTATGGCGGGGGTACCAAGAGACCCAGTACTTC.

The genes are TRBV7-2 and TRBJ2-1; TRBD1 is a possible D gene (6 bases). The CDR3 has 14 residues. CDR1 SGHTA and CDR2 FQGNSA come from the germline V gene. V lost 7 bases and J lost 2, with 12 bases in between. CDR3 in DNA: TGTGCCAGCACAGGGGCTCGTACCTACAATGAGCAGTTCTTC. Translation gives CASTGARTYNEQFF.

This chain uses TRBV4-2 with TRBJ1-1, with TRBD1 identical over 10 bases. This CDR3 contains 16 residues. Germline-derived CDR1 and CDR2 are LGHNA and YNFKEQ. V dropped 1 base and J dropped 4; count of bases not matched to a gene: 6. CDR3 DNA: TGTGCCAGCAGCCAAGTACTGACAGGGGGCCTCACTGAAGCTTTCTTT. This gives the protein CASSQVLTGGLTEAFF.

The CDR3 nucleotides are TGTGCCAGCAGCTTACGGAGGGGATCCTCCTACAATGAGCAGTTCTTC. It specifies CASSLRRGSSYNEQFF. This sequence joins TRBV11-2 and TRBJ2-1; the D gene is possibly TRBD2 (6 bases). V lost 2 bases to trimming and J lost 0 bases, with 11 bases between them. The CDR3 is 16 amino acids. Germline-derived CDR1 and CDR2 are SGHAT and FQNNGV.

The chain links TRBV18 to TRBJ2-3, with D perhaps matching TRBD1 (5 bases). Trimming took off 3 bases at V and 2 bases at J, with 12 bases between the two ends. This CDR3 has 15 amino acids. In germline, CDR1 is KGHSH, CDR2 LQKENI. CDR3 sequence (DNA): TGTGCCAGCTCACCTAGACAGTCTGTCACAGATACGCAGTATTTT. Its protein product is CASSPRQSVTDTQYF.

The V call is TRBV9, the J call TRBJ2-4; 10 bases fit TRBD1. Per germline, CDR1 SGDLS and CDR2 YYNGEE. This CDR3 spans 17 amino acids. After removal of 4 bases from V and 5 bases from J, the junction contained 12 bases not matched to a gene. CDR3 coding DNA: TGTGCCAGCAGCCCTTCGTTTAGTGGGACAGGGGAAAACATTCAGTACTTC. As protein: CASSPSFSGTGENIQYF.

The DNA for the CDR3 is TGTGCCAGCAGCCAACAACAGGGGAACACTGAAGCTTTCTTT. Translation: CASSQQQGNTEAFF. The chain recombines TRBV4-2 with TRBJ1-1; weak D call: TRBD1 (6 bases). This CDR3 has 14 residues. V lost 2 bases, J lost 1 base, and 8 bases lay in between. Germline V gives CDR1 LGHNA, CDR2 YNFKEQ.

This chain uses TRBV2 with TRBJ1-5; D gene uncertain. V shed 6 bases and J shed 0 bases, with 6 bases lying between them. CDR1 is SNHLY and CDR2 is FYNNEI in the germline V gene. The CDR3 has 13 residues. CDR3 residues: CASSPLSNQPQHF. DNA of the CDR3: TGTGCCAGCAGCCCTCTTAGCAATCAGCCCCAGCATTTT.

This clone has just a few counts. V usage is TRBV7-9 and J usage is TRBJ1-2; unclear D gene. V dropped 4 bases and J dropped 7 bases, with 16 bases sitting between them. The CDR3 sequence is 14 residues long. Germline CDR1 is SEHNR and CDR2 is FQNEAQ (reference sequence). The CDR3 nucleotides are TGTGCCAGCAGCTGGGAGGTGGTTAAACGTGGCTACACCTTC. It specifies CASSWEVVKRGYTF.

In DNA form, the CDR3 reads TGTGCCAGCAGCTTAGGAGGGTGGGCCTATAATTCACCCCTCCACTTT. Its protein product is CASSLGGWAYNSPLHF. The rearrangement joins TRBV7-2 to TRBJ1-6, with D unresolved. Trimming took off 1 base at V and 2 bases at J, with 9 bases between the two ends. Germline lookup yields CDR1 SGHTA and CDR2 FQGNSA. The CDR3 length is 16 residues.

This sequence joins TRBV5-1 and TRBJ1-2, with 8 bases aligning to TRBD1. The CDR3 runs 15 residues. The germline CDR1 and CDR2 sequences are SGHRS and YFSETQ. V shed 2 bases, J shed 3 bases, and the junction held 6 bases outside the gene matches. CDR3 bases: TGCGCCAGCAGCTTAGGGCAGGGGGCACACTATGGCTACACCTTC. Translating it yields CASSLGQGAHYGYTF.

The V and J genes are TRBV7-9 and TRBJ1-2; 7 bases agree with TRBD1. Germline V gene sequence: CDR1 SEHNR, CDR2 FQNEAQ (reference sequence). V gave up 4 bases and J gave up 8 bases; unmatched junction bases: 10. The CDR3 sequence is 14 residues long. CDR3 amino acids: CASSSSGGGLGYTF. The CDR3 coding sequence is TGTGCCAGCAGCTCCTCGGGAGGGGGCCTCGGCTACACCTTC.

This clone is a singleton in its sample. The CDR3 DNA reads as TGCGCCAGCAGTGAGACAGGGGGCCGAACTGAAGCTTTCTTT. Encoded protein: CASSETGGRTEAFF. V is TRBV10-2 and J is TRBJ1-1; 9 bases map to TRBD1. Trimming took 2 bases from V and 5 from J; bases not matched to a gene: 3. Germline V CDR1 and CDR2: WSHSY, SAAADI. This CDR3 is built from 14 residues.

This clone was seen a handful of times. The V gene is TRBV16, the J gene TRBJ2-1; D not certain. The germline CDR1 and CDR2 sequences are KGHSY and FQNENV. V was shortened by 3 bases and J by 5 bases, with 5 bases between the two germline ends. This CDR3 contains 12 residues. Here the CDR3 reads CASSHENNEQFF. The DNA for the CDR3 is TGTGCCAGCAGCCACGAGAACAATGAGCAGTTCTTC.

This sequence joins TRBV4-1 and TRBJ2-5; possible D gene TRBD1, 6 bases. Between the trimmed V and J ends, which lost 2 bases and 11 bases, there was a span of 21 bases. The CDR3 is made up of 15 amino acids. Germline assignment: CDR1 MGHRA and CDR2 YSYEKL. CDR3 nucleotide sequence: TGCGCCAGCAGCCAACTTCAGGGGCTAGCACGAGAGCAGTACTTC. This codes for CASSQLQGLAREQYF.

This clone has a single count. The chain links TRBV2 to TRBJ1-1; D might be TRBD1 (6 bases). The germline gives CDR1 SNHLY, CDR2 FYNNEI. The CDR3 covers 14 residues. Trimming shortened V by 7 bases and J by 1 base, and 13 bases separated the two germline ends. The chain's CDR3 is CASTTFRGNTEAFF. In DNA, the CDR3 is TGTGCCAGCACCACCTTCAGGGGGAACACTGAAGCTTTCTTT.

The V call is TRBV27, the J call TRBJ1-4; D is perhaps TRBD1 (5 bases). The V gene's germline CDR1 is MNHEY and CDR2 SMNVEV (reference sequence). The ends were cut back, 3 bases at V and 3 bases at J, with 11 bases in the middle. This CDR3 has 15 amino acids. CDR3 region: CASSFTGGANEKLFF. The CDR3 DNA reads as TGTGCCAGCAGTTTCACAGGAGGGGCTAATGAAAAACTGTTTTTT.

The chain combines TRBV6-2 or TRBV6-3 with TRBJ1-2; 8 bases match TRBD1. The CDR3 is made up of 14 amino acids. V lost 5 bases, J lost 8 bases, and 10 bases stayed unmatched. Germline V gene sequence: CDR1 MNHEY, CDR2 SVGEGT. CDR3 sequence (DNA): TGTGCCAGCAGTCGGCGCCAGGGGGCAGGGGGCTACACCTTC. Its translation: CASSRRQGAGGYTF.

The V and J genes are TRBV4-1 and TRBJ1-4; 8 nucleotides agree with TRBD1. This CDR3 has 15 amino acids. J lost 8 bases, V lost 4 bases, and 9 bases had no gene match. Germline loops: CDR1 MGHRA, CDR2 YSYEKL. The CDR3, as DNA: TGCGCCAGCAGCCTCTCAATGGACAGGGAGGAAAAACTGTTTTTT. This sequence encodes CASSLSMDREEKLFF.

The V call is TRBV4-2, the J call TRBJ1-2; D is unclear. CDR1 and CDR2 from the germline V gene are LGHNA and YNFKEQ. The CDR3 has 18 residues. V lost 2 bases and J 7 bases, leaving 26 bases between the germline ends. The CDR3 reads CASSQPSRRDGVFGGYTF. The CDR3 region has the DNA TGTGCCAGCAGCCAACCCTCCCGGAGAGACGGCGTTTTCGGTGGCTACACCTTC.